This is a list of T cell receptor beta chains from one sample in a study of blood T cell repertoires in COVID-19. Data came from immunoSEQ multiplex PCR; TCRdb stores just in-frame clones and leaves some out. The sample lists some 120,000 clones; less than 90% were seen once. Input material: peripheral blood. The receptors stem from a man in his sixties or seventies with acute or convalescent COVID-19. CDR3s leave out the opening cysteine and the closing phenylalanine or tryptophan. A D gene is named only where the DNA matches it firmly. The size entry is marked missing in some rows and otherwise reads once, few, many or a size class.

j_gene: TRBJ2-6; abundance: NA; d_gene: TRBD1; v_gene: TRBV5-6; CDR3aa: ASSWDRSEANVLT
j_gene: TRBJ2-1; abundance: NA; d_gene: NA; v_gene: TRBV11-2; CDR3aa: ASSSFTGRTGDEQF
j_gene: TRBJ1-3; abundance: NA; d_gene: NA; v_gene: TRBV7-9; CDR3aa: ASSLVGGGNTIY
j_gene: TRBJ1-1; abundance: NA; d_gene: NA; v_gene: TRBV19; CDR3aa: ATQPRPGDGTEAF
j_gene: TRBJ1-1; abundance: NA; d_gene: TRBD1; v_gene: TRBV10-3; CDR3aa: AISTGVDTEAF
j_gene: TRBJ1-3; abundance: NA; d_gene: NA; v_gene: TRBV11-2; CDR3aa: ASSLGFNSGNTIY
j_gene: TRBJ2-2; abundance: NA; d_gene: TRBD1; v_gene: TRBV18; CDR3aa: ASSPTGVGVTNTGELF
j_gene: TRBJ2-3; abundance: many; d_gene: TRBD2; v_gene: TRBV7-6; CDR3aa: ASSAKTGTSYTDTQY
j_gene: TRBJ2-7; abundance: NA; d_gene: TRBD1; v_gene: TRBV28; CDR3aa: ASSLARTGPYEQY
j_gene: TRBJ1-5; abundance: NA; d_gene: NA; v_gene: TRBV4-1; CDR3aa: ASSHAGWDQPQH
j_gene: TRBJ1-2; abundance: NA; d_gene: TRBD1; v_gene: TRBV7-9; CDR3aa: ASSLVRQGNYGYT
j_gene: TRBJ2-2; abundance: NA; d_gene: TRBD2; v_gene: TRBV3-1/TRBV3-2; CDR3aa: ASSRGGPNTGELF
j_gene: TRBJ2-7; abundance: NA; d_gene: NA; v_gene: TRBV6-5; CDR3aa: ASRQGRTYEQY
j_gene: TRBJ1-6; abundance: NA; d_gene: TRBD1; v_gene: TRBV5-4; CDR3aa: ASSPDRAYNSPLH
j_gene: TRBJ2-7; abundance: NA; d_gene: TRBD2; v_gene: TRBV6-2/TRBV6-3; CDR3aa: ASSYKVAGPAHYEQY
j_gene: TRBJ1-6; abundance: NA; d_gene: NA; v_gene: TRBV28; CDR3aa: ASSFFGRVGSPLH